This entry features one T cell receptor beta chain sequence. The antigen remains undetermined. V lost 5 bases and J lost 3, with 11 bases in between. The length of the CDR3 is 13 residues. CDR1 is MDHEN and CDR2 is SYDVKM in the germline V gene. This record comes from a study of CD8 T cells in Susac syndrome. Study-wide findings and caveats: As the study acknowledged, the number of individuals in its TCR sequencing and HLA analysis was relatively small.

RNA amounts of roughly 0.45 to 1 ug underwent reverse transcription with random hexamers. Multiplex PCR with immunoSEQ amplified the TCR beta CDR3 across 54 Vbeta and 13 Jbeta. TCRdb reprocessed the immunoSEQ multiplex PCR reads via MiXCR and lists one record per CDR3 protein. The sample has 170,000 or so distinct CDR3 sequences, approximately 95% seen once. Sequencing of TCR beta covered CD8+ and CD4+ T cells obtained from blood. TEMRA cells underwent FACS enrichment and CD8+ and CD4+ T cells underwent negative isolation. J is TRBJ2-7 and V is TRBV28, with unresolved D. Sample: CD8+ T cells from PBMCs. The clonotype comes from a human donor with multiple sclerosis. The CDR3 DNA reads TGTGCCAGCAGTACGGGTCTCGACTACGAGCAGTACTTC. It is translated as CASSTGLDYEQYF.